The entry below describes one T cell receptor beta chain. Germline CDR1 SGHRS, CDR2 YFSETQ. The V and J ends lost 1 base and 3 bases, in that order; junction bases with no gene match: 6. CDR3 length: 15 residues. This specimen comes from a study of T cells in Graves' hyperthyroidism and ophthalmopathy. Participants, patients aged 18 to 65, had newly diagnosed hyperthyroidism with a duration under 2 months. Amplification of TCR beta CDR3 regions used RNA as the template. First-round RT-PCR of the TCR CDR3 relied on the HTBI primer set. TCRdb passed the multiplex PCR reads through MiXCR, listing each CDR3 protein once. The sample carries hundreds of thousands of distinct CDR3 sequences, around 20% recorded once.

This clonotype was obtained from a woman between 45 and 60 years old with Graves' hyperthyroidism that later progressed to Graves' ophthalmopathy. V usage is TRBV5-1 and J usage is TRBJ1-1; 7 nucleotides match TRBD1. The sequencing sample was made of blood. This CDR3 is CASSLIGRGDTEAFF. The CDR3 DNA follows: TGCGCCAGCAGCTTGATTGGCAGGGGGGACACTGAAGCTTTCTTT.